This passage covers 28 T cell receptor beta chains from one sample sequenced in a study of cytomegalovirus exposure and HLA in healthy donors. PCR amplification relied on 60 Vbeta primers (plus 13 Jbeta primers). TCRdb's copy holds only in-frame clones and misses some; the assay was immunoSEQ multiplex PCR. The sample's table shows approximately 140,000 clones. The sample comprised PBMCs. The receptors shown here come from a woman between 45 and 65 years old in good health and CMV-seronegative.

The V and J genes are TRBV15 and TRBJ1-4; 7 nucleotides line up with TRBD1. Germline values: CDR1 LNHNV, CDR2 YYDKDF (reference sequence). There are 15 residues in the CDR3. Unmatched junction bases numbered 6, after V lost 0 bases and J lost 8 bases. CDR3 bases: TGTGCCACCAGCAGAGATCAGACAGGGAGGGAAAAACTGTTTTTT. As protein: CATSRDQTGREKLFF.

The V call is TRBV9, the J call TRBJ2-7, with TRBD1 identical over 7 bases. This CDR3 is built from 15 residues. V dropped 1 base and J dropped 4; count of bases not matched to a gene: 8. Per germline, CDR1 SGDLS and CDR2 YYNGEE. CDR3 sequence reads: CASSVHRDSDYEQYF. CDR3 sequence (DNA): TGTGCCAGCAGCGTACACCGGGACAGCGATTACGAGCAGTACTTC.

The gene calls are TRBV7-2 and TRBJ1-1, with unresolved D. From germline, CDR1 is SGHTA and CDR2 FQGNSA. There are 13 residues in the CDR3. Trimming left V 2 bases short and J 6 bases short, with 10 bases between. The CDR3 nucleotides are TGTGCCAGCAGCTTACTCGTAAACTCTGAAGCTTTCTTT. As protein: CASSLLVNSEAFF.

The chain joins TRBV14 to TRBJ1-2; maybe TRBD1 (5 bases). V shed 1 base and J shed 2 bases, with 5 bases lying between them. The CDR3 runs 13 residues. Per the germline V gene, CDR1 is SGHDN and CDR2 is FVKESK. The CDR3 here is CASSQGQNYGYTF. The CDR3 DNA reads TGTGCCAGCAGCCAAGGACAGAACTATGGCTACACCTTC. Looking up the rest from reference TRBV14 and TRBJ1-2 gives the full variable domain: EAGVTQFPSHSVIEKGQTVTLRCDPISGHDNLYWYRRVMGKEIKFLLHFVKESKQDESGMPNNRFLAERTGGTYSTLKVQPAELEDSGVYFCASSQGQNYGYTFGSGTRLTVV.

The genes are TRBV6-1 and TRBJ2-7, with 7 bases that match TRBD1. With V trimmed by 3 bases and J by 0 bases, 5 bases remained unmatched. This CDR3 contains 15 residues. Germline lookup yields CDR1 MNHNS and CDR2 SASEGT. CDR3 sequence: CASSEDRLSSYEQYF. The CDR3 bases are TGTGCCAGCAGTGAGGACAGGCTAAGCTCCTACGAGCAGTACTTC.

This chain joins TRBV7-8 and TRBJ2-7, with D uncertain. Deletions cut 0 bases from V and 6 bases from J, with 9 bases between. Per the germline V gene, CDR1 is SGHVS and CDR2 is FQNEAQ. This CDR3 spans 13 amino acids. CDR3 bases: TGTGCCAGCAGCTTAGCGGTAGTTACCGAGCAGTACTTC. Translated: CASSLAVVTEQYF.

V usage is TRBV6-6 and J usage is TRBJ2-7, with 7 bases that match TRBD1. V lost 2 bases, J lost 2 bases, and 6 bases stayed unmatched. Germline V CDR1 and CDR2: MNHNY, SVGAGI (reference sequence). CDR3 length equals 15 residues. The CDR3 DNA reads TGTGCCAGCAGTTACCCTGACAGGGAGCCCTACGAGCAGTACTTC. Translation gives CASSYPDREPYEQYF.

The chain has TRBV4-1 and TRBJ2-1; 11 bases match TRBD2. Germline V gene sequence: CDR1 MGHRA, CDR2 YSYEKL. The CDR3 runs 16 residues. J gave up 7 bases and V 2 bases, and 7 bases lay outside the gene matches. The CDR3 spells CASSQPSGGTGNEQFF. As DNA, the CDR3 is TGCGCCAGCAGCCAACCTAGCGGGGGGACCGGGAATGAGCAGTTCTTC.

The chain employs TRBV5-1 and TRBJ1-1; maybe TRBD1 (5 bases). The CDR3 loop spans 15 amino acids. Trimming removed 0 bases at V and 6 bases at J, with 15 bases between. Looked up from germline, CDR1 is SGHRS and CDR2 is YFSETQ. The CDR3 reads CASSLGSGGDAEAFF. As DNA, the CDR3 is TGCGCCAGCAGCTTGGGTAGTGGCGGGGACGCTGAAGCTTTCTTT.

This chain connects TRBV5-4 to TRBJ2-3; D possibly corresponds to TRBD1 (7 bases). Trimming removed 10 bases at V and 4 bases at J, with 19 bases between. In germline, CDR1 is SGHNT, CDR2 YYREEE (reference sequence). The CDR3 length is 14 residues. CDR3 region: CAATKQGGADTQYF. In nucleotides, the CDR3 is TGTGCCGCCACCAAGCAGGGGGGAGCAGATACGCAGTATTTT.

This rearrangement joins TRBV18 to TRBJ2-2; TRBD1 might be the D (6 bases). Germline CDR1 KGHSH, CDR2 LQKENI. The CDR3 length is 14 residues. V lost 3 bases and J lost 5, with 10 bases in between. The CDR3 sequence is CASSPTRGTGELFF. CDR3 in DNA: TGTGCCAGCTCACCCACCAGGGGTACCGGGGAGCTGTTTTTT.

The chain links TRBV25-1 to TRBJ2-3; TRBD2 agrees at 9 bases. Germline CDR1 reads MGHDK; CDR2 reads SYGVNS. CDR3 length equals 15 residues. The trim removed 2 bases at V and 1 base at J, leaving 1 base unmatched. This chain's CDR3 is CASSEQRGGTDTQYF. The CDR3 DNA sequence: TGTGCCAGCAGTGAACAGCGGGGGGGCACAGATACGCAGTATTTT. The variable domain in full, with the rest retrieved from reference TRBV25-1 and TRBJ2-3, is EADIYQTPRYLVIGTGKKITLECSQTMGHDKMYWYQQDPGMELHLIHYSYGVNSTEKGDLSSESTVSRIRTEHFPLTLESARPSHTSQYLCASSEQRGGTDTQYFGPGTRLTVL.

The rearrangement joins TRBV7-2 to TRBJ2-7, with 8 nucleotides matching TRBD2. J gave up 3 bases and V 5 bases, and 9 bases lay outside the gene matches. The CDR3 totals 15 residues. CDR1 is SGHTA and CDR2 is FQGNSA in the germline V gene. DNA for the CDR3: TGTGCCAGCAGCCAAACTAGCGGAGCTAACTACGAGCAGTACTTC. Amino acids: CASSQTSGANYEQYF.

CDR3 sequence reads: CASRTAAGGLSSGANVLTF. In DNA, the CDR3 is TGCGCCAGCAGAACAGCGGCAGGGGGGTTGAGCTCTGGGGCCAACGTCCTGACTTTC. The J gene is TRBJ2-6, the V gene TRBV5-1; a possible D gene is TRBD1 (7 bases). The CDR3 is 19 residues long. Deletions cut 5 bases from V and 0 bases from J, with 21 bases between. Per germline, CDR1 SGHRS and CDR2 YFSETQ.

J is TRBJ2-7 and V is TRBV30; tentatively, D is TRBD2 (7 bases). Deletions cut 3 bases from V and 4 bases from J, with 16 bases between. Germline CDR1 reads GTSNPN; CDR2 reads SVGIG (reference sequence). The CDR3 is 14 amino acids. In nucleotides, the CDR3 is TGTGCCTGGAGACGGGGGGCGATTTTATACGAGCAGTACTTC. Translated: CAWRRGAILYEQYF.

The chain links TRBV15 to TRBJ1-2; 8 bases map to TRBD1. CDR1 and CDR2 (germline): LNHNV, YYDKDF (reference sequence). V lost 6 bases and J lost 4; bases outside the gene matches: 7. The CDR3 has 14 amino acids. CDR3 DNA: TGTGCCACCAGGGACCAGGGGGCTGGCTATGGCTACACCTTC. Translated: CATRDQGAGYGYTF.

The chain combines TRBV27 with TRBJ1-2; D possibly corresponds to TRBD1 (6 bases). The V end was cut by 6 bases, the J end by 4 bases, with 18 bases between. This CDR3 is built from 15 residues. The V gene's germline CDR1 is MNHEY and CDR2 SMNVEV (reference sequence). Written as DNA, the CDR3 is TGTGCCAGCAGAAACCCGGGTAGGGGGGGCTATGGCTACACCTTC. Translated, it gives CASRNPGRGGYGYTF.

This chain links TRBV28 with TRBJ2-5; 8 nucleotides match TRBD2. Germline lookup yields CDR1 MDHEN and CDR2 SYDVKM. Trimming took 4 bases from V and 4 from J; bases not matched to a gene: 8. The CDR3 spans 15 residues. CDR3 residues: CASSSRRAGGETQYF. The CDR3 DNA reads as TGTGCCAGCAGTTCGCGCCGCGCGGGGGGAGAGACCCAGTACTTC.

The V call is TRBV19, the J call TRBJ2-3; 7 bases are shared with TRBD2. Unmatched junction bases numbered 10, after V lost 3 bases and J lost 4 bases. The CDR3 spans 16 residues. Germline V gene lookup returns CDR1 LNHDA and CDR2 SQIVND (reference sequence). The chain's CDR3 is CASSMGKLAGSDTQYF. The CDR3 DNA follows: TGTGCCAGTAGTATGGGCAAGTTAGCGGGTTCAGATACGCAGTATTTT. Variable domain in full (rest from reference TRBV19 and TRBJ2-3): DGGITQSPKYLFRKEGQNVTLSCEQNLNHDAMYWYRQDPGQGLRLIYYSQIVNDFQKGDIAEGYSVSREKKESFPLTVTSAQKNPTAFYLCASSMGKLAGSDTQYFGPGTRLTVL.

The V and J genes are TRBV5-1 and TRBJ1-5; no firm D call. The CDR3 is 15 amino acids. Trimming shortened V by 0 bases and J by 6 bases, and 13 bases separated the two germline ends. Germline CDR1 reads SGHRS; CDR2 reads YFSETQ. The CDR3 coding sequence is TGCGCCAGCAGCTTGGACAGCCGAGCCGGTCAGCCCCAGCATTTT. The encoded protein is CASSLDSRAGQPQHF.

V usage is TRBV4-1 and J usage is TRBJ2-7; 7 positions match TRBD1. CDR1 MGHRA and CDR2 YSYEKL come from the germline V gene. CDR3 length equals 14 residues. The ends lost 1 base at V and 7 bases at J; junction bases unmatched: 7. CDR3 DNA sequence: TGCGCCAGCAGCCAAGTTAGGGGGCCAGGGGAGCAGTACTTC. Its protein is CASSQVRGPGEQYF.

The chain has TRBV29-1 and TRBJ2-7, with D uncertain. V was trimmed by 3 bases and J by 2 bases, leaving 8 bases between them. CDR3 length equals 12 residues. CDR1 is SQVTM and CDR2 is ANQGSEA in the germline V gene. CDR3 nucleotide sequence: TGCAGCGTTGAGGCCACAACCTACGAGCAGTACTTC. Its translation: CSVEATTYEQYF.

J is TRBJ2-3 and V is TRBV28; 13 nucleotides line up with TRBD2. Germline V gene sequence: CDR1 MDHEN, CDR2 SYDVKM. V lost 4 bases to trimming and J lost 5 bases; unmatched junction nucleotides: 6. The CDR3 loop spans 16 amino acids. The CDR3 loop reads CASSYGTSGILDTQYF. CDR3 in DNA: TGTGCCAGCAGTTATGGGACTAGCGGGATTTTAGATACGCAGTATTTT.

The chain is built from TRBV7-6 and TRBJ1-4; D is perhaps TRBD1 (6 bases). This CDR3 spans 15 amino acids. Germline V CDR1 and CDR2: SGHVS, FNYEAQ. With 5 bases removed from V and 7 bases from J, the gap between germline ends came to 17 bases. DNA for the CDR3: TGTGCCAGCAGCCAAATCCAGGGGTGGTCTGAAAAACTGTTTTTT. This translates into CASSQIQGWSEKLFF.

The chain is built from TRBV23-1 and TRBJ2-7; 7 bases map to TRBD1. TRBV23-1 is treated as an ORF (open reading frame) with a function not yet certain. V lost 8 bases to trimming and J lost 2 bases; unmatched junction nucleotides: 12. CDR3 length: 15 amino acids. The CDR3 DNA reads as TGCGCCAGCCGAACTATAGGACAGGAAACCTACGAGCAGTACTTC. It encodes CASRTIGQETYEQYF.

V usage is TRBV9 and J usage is TRBJ2-5, with TRBD2 identical over 7 bases. Germline CDR1 reads SGDLS; CDR2 reads YYNGEE. CDR3 length equals 14 residues. Losses at the gene ends were 2 bases for V and 4 bases for J; bases not matched to a gene: 5. CDR3 DNA: TGTGCCAGCAGCGTCCGGGGGGTTGGAGAGACCCAGTACTTC. This translates into CASSVRGVGETQYF.

The chain employs TRBV6-1 and TRBJ1-5; 8 positions agree with TRBD1. CDR1 and CDR2 (germline): MNHNS, SASEGT. The CDR3 length is 14 residues. The J segment lost 6 bases and the V segment lost 2 bases, leaving 3 bases of the junction unmatched. The CDR3 is CASSEQGAAQPQHF. The CDR3 nucleotides are TGTGCCAGCAGTGAACAGGGGGCGGCTCAGCCCCAGCATTTT.

The rearrangement links TRBV4-1 to TRBJ1-1; possible D gene TRBD1, 5 bases. The CDR3 has 16 amino acids. Germline V gene data show CDR1 as MGHRA and CDR2 as YSYEKL. The V and J ends lost 1 base and 6 bases respectively, with 18 bases between them. CDR3 DNA: TGCGCCAGCAGCCAAGTTACAGCCAGGGATGTCGCTGAAGCTTTCTTT. Translation gives CASSQVTARDVAEAFF.